This T cell receptor (beta chain) comes out of a study of T-cell reconstitution after alpha-beta-depleted transplantation in children. The V end was cut by 0 bases, the J end by 4 bases, with 10 bases between. The CDR3 spans 16 residues. This clonotype was detected ten times or more. Antigen specificity is unknown. Unique molecular identifiers were used to barcode this TCRbeta library. TCRdb re-analysed the PCR reads in MiXCR, keeping a single row per CDR3 protein. The sample has 600,000 to 700,000 distinct CDR3 sequences, 10% to 15% seen once. Study outcomes and limitations: Two months or so post-transplant, alpha-beta T cells reportedly derived from several hundred expanded graft clones. One year after transplant, T-cell counts and diversity came mostly from newly produced T cells. Day-60 TCRbeta diversity that was high in some patients was derived from surviving recipient T cells and thymic progenitors.

This TCR came from a girl aged 2-9 years with congenital amegakaryocytic thrombocytopenia, due to receive a stem cell transplant. Sequences were derived from PBMCs, sampled before TCRalphabeta/CD19-depleted stem cell transplant. V is TRBV12-3 or TRBV12-4 and J is TRBJ1-6; unclear D gene. CDR3 in DNA: TGTGCCAGCAGTTTAGCGACCGCGGGTTATAATTCACCCCTCCACTTT. This sequence encodes CASSLATAGYNSPLHF.